Listed below are T cell receptor beta chains from one sample, sequenced in a study of T cell responses to AZD1222 COVID-19 vaccine. Using immunoSEQ multiplex PCR, the repertoire was profiled, and TCRdb retains in-frame clones only, with some absent. The repertoire includes some 150,000 clones, about 93% of them detected once, and 1.3% sits in the top ten. Sequencing was performed on peripheral blood, taken on day 0 of AZD1222 vaccination. The source is an adult in good health. Each CDR3 is given without its conserved first and last residue.

j_call v_call cdr3_aa
TRBJ1-5 TRBV10-3 AISPQGAVDQPQH
TRBJ2-1 TRBV4-1 ASSSGTSGGDEQF
TRBJ1-1 TRBV29-1 SAGGGQGRLNTEAF
TRBJ2-1 TRBV7-3 ASSLSASGAYNEQF
TRBJ1-4 TRBV7-8 ASSASRDTATNEKLF
TRBJ2-3 TRBV28 ASSRGGTDTQY
TRBJ1-2 TRBV7-9 ASSLGPSEGESYGYT
TRBJ1-6 TRBV27 ASSRTGAVGHNSPLH
TRBJ2-5 TRBV7-9 ASSGGVAGGIETQY
TRBJ1-6 TRBV18 ASSPTRGQDSPLH
TRBJ1-5 TRBV19 ASSNRTGMRNQPQH
TRBJ1-1 TRBV2 ASRQTGGANTEAF
TRBJ2-3 TRBV11-3 ASSQGTSESTDTQY
TRBJ1-1 TRBV12-3/TRBV12-4 ASTLMGGLEAF
TRBJ2-1 TRBV7-6 ASSLAPGDNEQF
TRBJ1-2 TRBV9 ASSRTVALYGVEDGYT
TRBJ1-2 TRBV3-1/TRBV3-2 ASSRTGDAYAGYT
TRBJ2-6 TRBV9 ASSGRGHNSGANVLT
TRBJ1-1 TRBV27 ASLGLTPAGYTEAF
TRBJ1-2 TRBV28 ASSLSGYGYT
TRBJ1-4 TRBV9 ASSVLQGATNEKLF
TRBJ2-1 TRBV15 ATSRRDTGWF
TRBJ2-3 TRBV29-1 SVEDVIRRGNTDTQY